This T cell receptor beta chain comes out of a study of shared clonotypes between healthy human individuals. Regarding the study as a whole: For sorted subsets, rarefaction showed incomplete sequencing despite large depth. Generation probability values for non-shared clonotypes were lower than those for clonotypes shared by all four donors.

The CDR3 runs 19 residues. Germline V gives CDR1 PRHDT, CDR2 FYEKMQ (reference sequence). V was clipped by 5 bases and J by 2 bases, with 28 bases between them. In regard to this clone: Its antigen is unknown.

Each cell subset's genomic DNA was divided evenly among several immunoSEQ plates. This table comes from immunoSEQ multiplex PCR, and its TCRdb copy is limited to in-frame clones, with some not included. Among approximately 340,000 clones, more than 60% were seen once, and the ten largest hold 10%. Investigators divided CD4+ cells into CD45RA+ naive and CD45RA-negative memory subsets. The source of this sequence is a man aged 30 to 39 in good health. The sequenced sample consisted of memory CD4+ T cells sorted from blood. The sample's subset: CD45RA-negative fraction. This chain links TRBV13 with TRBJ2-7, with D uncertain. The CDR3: CASSALDIGYSRTAYEQYF. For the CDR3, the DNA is TGTGCCAGCAGCGCCCTAGATATAGGATACTCGAGAACCGCCTACGAGCAGTACTTC.